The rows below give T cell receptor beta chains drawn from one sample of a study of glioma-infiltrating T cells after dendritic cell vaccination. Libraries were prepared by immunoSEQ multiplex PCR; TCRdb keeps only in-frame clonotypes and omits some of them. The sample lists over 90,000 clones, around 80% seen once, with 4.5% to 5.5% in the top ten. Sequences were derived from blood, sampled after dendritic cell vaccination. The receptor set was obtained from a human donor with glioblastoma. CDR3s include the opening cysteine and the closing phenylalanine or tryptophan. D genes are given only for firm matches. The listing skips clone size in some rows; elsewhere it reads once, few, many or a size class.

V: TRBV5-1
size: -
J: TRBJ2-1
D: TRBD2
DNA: TGCGCCAGCAAGACCAGCGGGGATAACAATGAGCAGTTCTTC
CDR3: CASKTSGDNNEQFF

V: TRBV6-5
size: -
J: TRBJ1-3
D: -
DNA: TGTGCCAGCCGGGAATATGAATCGAACACCATATATTTT
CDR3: CASREYESNTIYF

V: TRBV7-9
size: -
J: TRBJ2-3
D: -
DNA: TGTGCCAGCAGCCGAGGGACTCCTGGAACAGATACGCAGTATTTT
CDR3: CASSRGTPGTDTQYF

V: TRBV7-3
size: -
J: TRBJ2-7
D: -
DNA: TGTGCCAGCAGCTTAGTCGGGGCAGGGGCTAACTACGAGCAGTACTTC
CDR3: CASSLVGAGANYEQYF

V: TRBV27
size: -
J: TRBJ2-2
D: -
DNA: TGTGCCAGCACTACGGGACAATACACCGGGGAGCTGTTTTTT
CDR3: CASTTGQYTGELFF

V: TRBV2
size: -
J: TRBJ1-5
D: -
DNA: TGTGCCAGCACCCAGGGCAGTACCAATCAGCCCCAGCATTTT
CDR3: CASTQGSTNQPQHF

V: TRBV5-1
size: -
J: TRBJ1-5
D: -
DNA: TGCGCCAGCAGCTTGGTGCCAGGGGCTAATCAGCCCCAGCATTTT
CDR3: CASSLVPGANQPQHF

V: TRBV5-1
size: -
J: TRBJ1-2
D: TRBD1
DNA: TGCGCCAGCAGCCCTTGGACAGGGGGCTTGGATGGCTACACCTTC
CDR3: CASSPWTGGLDGYTF

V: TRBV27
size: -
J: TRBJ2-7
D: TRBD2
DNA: TGTGCCAGCAGTTTAAGCGGGACCACCTACGAGCAGTACTTC
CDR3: CASSLSGTTYEQYF

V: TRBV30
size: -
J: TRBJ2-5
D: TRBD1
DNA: TGTGCCTGGACACGCCAGGGGGTAAAAGAGACCCAGTACTTC
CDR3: CAWTRQGVKETQYF

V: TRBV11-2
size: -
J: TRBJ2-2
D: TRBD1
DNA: TGTGCCAGCAGCACAGAGGCGTGGGCAGGGGGCTCGACCGGGGAGCTGTTTTTT
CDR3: CASSTEAWAGGSTGELFF

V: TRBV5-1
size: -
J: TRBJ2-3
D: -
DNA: TGCGCCAGCAGCTTGGCAGGGTTAATCACAGATACGCAGTATTTT
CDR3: CASSLAGLITDTQYF

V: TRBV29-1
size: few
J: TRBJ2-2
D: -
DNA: TGCAGCGTTGACTTGCGGGGCAGCACCGGGGAGCTGTTTTTT
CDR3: CSVDLRGSTGELFF

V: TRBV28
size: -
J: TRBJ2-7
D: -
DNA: TGTGCCAGCAGTTTGACAGGAGCGAGGCTCCACGAGCAGTACTTC
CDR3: CASSLTGARLHEQYF

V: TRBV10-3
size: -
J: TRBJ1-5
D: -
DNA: TGTGCCATCAGTGAACAGTCAAATCAGCCCCAGCATTTT
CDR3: CAISEQSNQPQHF

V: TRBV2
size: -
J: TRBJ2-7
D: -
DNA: TGTGCCAGCAGTGGGCAAGTCGAGCAGTACTTC
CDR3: CASSGQVEQYF

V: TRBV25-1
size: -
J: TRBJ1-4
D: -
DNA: TGTGCCAGCAGTCTCACTCCTCTAATGCTGGCTAATGAAAAACTGTTTTTT
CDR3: CASSLTPLMLANEKLFF

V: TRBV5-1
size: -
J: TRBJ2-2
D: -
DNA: TGCGCCAGCAGCTTGCCAGGGGTCACCGGGGAGCTGTTTTTT
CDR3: CASSLPGVTGELFF

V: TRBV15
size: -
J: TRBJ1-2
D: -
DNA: TGTGCCACCAGCAGGGACCGAGCGGGGGGCTACACCTTC
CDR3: CATSRDRAGGYTF

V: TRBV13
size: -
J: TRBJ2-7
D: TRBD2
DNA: TGTGCCAGCAGCCCCACCGACTATTTCTCCAACACTAGCGCCGAGCAGTACTTC
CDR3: CASSPTDYFSNTSAEQYF

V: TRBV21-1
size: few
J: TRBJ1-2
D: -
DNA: TGTGCCAGCCGTCGGACAGGTGTTTCTGGCTACACCTTC
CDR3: CASRRTGVSGYTF

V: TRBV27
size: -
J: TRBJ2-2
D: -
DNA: TGTGCCAGCAGAAAAGGAGCAAACACCGGGGAGCTGTTTTTT
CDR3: CASRKGANTGELFF

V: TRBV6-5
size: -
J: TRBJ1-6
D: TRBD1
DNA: TGTGCCAGCAGTTATCGGAACAGGGGGCTGAATTCACCCCTCCACTTT
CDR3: CASSYRNRGLNSPLHF

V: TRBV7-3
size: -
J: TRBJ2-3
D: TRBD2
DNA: TGTGCCAGCAGCTTAGAACTAGCGGGGATTTCAGATACGCAGTATTTT
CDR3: CASSLELAGISDTQYF

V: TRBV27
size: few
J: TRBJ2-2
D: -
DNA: TGTGCCAGCAGTTTACGGGGCACCGGGGAGCTGTTTTTT
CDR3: CASSLRGTGELFF

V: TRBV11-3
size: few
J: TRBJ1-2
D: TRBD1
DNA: TGTGCCAGCAGCTTACCCGGACAGGGCGTGGACTATGGCTACACCTTC
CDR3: CASSLPGQGVDYGYTF

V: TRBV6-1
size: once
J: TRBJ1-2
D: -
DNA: TGTGCCAGCAGGCTAGGTGTTAACTATGGCTACACCTTC
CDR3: CASRLGVNYGYTF

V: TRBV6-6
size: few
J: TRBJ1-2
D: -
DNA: TGTGCCAGCAGTTACTCCCTAACAGCATACTATGGCTACACCTTC
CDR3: CASSYSLTAYYGYTF

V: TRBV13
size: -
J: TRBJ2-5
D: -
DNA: TGTGCCAGCAGCTTAGGCTTAACTAGGGGGTTAACCCAGTACTTC
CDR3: CASSLGLTRGLTQYF

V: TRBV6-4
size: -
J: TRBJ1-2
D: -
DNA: TGTGCCAGCAGTCTCCAGCCGGAGGGTGGGAAGGATGGCTACACCTTC
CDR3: CASSLQPEGGKDGYTF

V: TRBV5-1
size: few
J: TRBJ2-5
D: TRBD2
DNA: TGCGCCAGTCGACTAGCGGGGGGGACCCAGTACTTC
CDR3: CASRLAGGTQYF

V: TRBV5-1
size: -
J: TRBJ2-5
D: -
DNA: TGCGCCAGCAGCTTGACAGGGAAAGGAGGAGAGACCCAGTACTTC
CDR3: CASSLTGKGGETQYF

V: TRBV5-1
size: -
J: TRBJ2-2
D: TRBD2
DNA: TGCGCCAGCAGCTCGGGACTAGCGGGGGGAGCGAACACCGGGGAGCTGTTTTTT
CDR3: CASSSGLAGGANTGELFF

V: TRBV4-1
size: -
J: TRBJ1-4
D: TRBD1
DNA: TGCGCCAGCAGCCACGTGGACAGGGCTGGGGAAAAACTGTTTTTT
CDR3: CASSHVDRAGEKLFF

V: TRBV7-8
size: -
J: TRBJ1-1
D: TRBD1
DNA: TGTGCCAGCAGCTTCGACAGGGCAGACACTGAAGCTTTCTTT
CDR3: CASSFDRADTEAFF

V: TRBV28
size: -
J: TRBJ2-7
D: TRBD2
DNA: TGTGCCAGCAGTTTCGTGGGAGGGCCCTACGAGCAGTACTTC
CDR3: CASSFVGGPYEQYF

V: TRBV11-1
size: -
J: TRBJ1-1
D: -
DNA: TGTGCCAGCAGCGTACAGGGTTGGGAGACTGAAGCTTTCTTT
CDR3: CASSVQGWETEAFF

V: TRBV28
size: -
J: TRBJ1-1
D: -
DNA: TGTGCCAGCAGTTTCGAGGGCAGGGGCACTGAAGCTTTCTTT
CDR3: CASSFEGRGTEAFF

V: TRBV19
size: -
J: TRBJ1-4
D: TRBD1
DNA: TGTGCCAGTAGTAACTACAGGGGTACTAATGAAAAACTGTTTTTT
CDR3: CASSNYRGTNEKLFF

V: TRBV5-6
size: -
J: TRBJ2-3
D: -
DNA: TGTGCCAGCAGCTTGTGGGGCCTCACAGATACGCAGTATTTT
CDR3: CASSLWGLTDTQYF

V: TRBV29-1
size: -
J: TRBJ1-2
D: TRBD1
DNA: TGCAGCGTTTATGGAGAGACAGGGGTCTATGGCTACACCTTC
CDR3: CSVYGETGVYGYTF

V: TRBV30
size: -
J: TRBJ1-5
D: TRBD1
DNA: TGTGCCTGGGCACAGGGGGCTCAGCCCCAGCATTTT
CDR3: CAWAQGAQPQHF

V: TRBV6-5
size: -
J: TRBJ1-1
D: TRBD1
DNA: TGTGCCAGCACCCCAGGGGGAGGTAGCACTGAAGCTTTCTTT
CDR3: CASTPGGGSTEAFF

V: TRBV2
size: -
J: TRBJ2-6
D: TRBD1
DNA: TGTGCCAGCCTTCGGGGGCAGGGGGCTGGAGGGGCCAACGTCCTGACTTTC
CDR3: CASLRGQGAGGANVLTF

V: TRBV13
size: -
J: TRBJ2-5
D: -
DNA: TGTGCCAGCAGCTTGGCTTGGGCGAAGGAGACCCAGTACTTC
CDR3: CASSLAWAKETQYF

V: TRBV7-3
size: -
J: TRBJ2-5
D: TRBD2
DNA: TGTGCCAGCAGCTCCTCGAGGCGGGGGGAAGAGACCCAGTACTTC
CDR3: CASSSSRRGEETQYF

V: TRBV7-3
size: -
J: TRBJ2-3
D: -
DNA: TGTGCCAGCAGCTTAAGGGGCAGGGGGGCAGATACGCAGTATTTT
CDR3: CASSLRGRGADTQYF

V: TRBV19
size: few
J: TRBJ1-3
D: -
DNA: TGTGCCAGTAGTTCAATGCGGGTTGTCTCTGGAAACACCATATATTTT
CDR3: CASSSMRVVSGNTIYF

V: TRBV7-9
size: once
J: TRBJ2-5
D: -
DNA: TGTGCCAGCAGCTTAGATCGTGAGACCCAGTACTTC
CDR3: CASSLDRETQYF

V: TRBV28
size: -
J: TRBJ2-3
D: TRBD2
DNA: TGTGCCAGCACGGTTAGCGGGGCCCCCGGTACGCAGTATTTT
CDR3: CASTVSGAPGTQYF

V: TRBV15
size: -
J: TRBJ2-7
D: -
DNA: TGTGCCACCAGCAGAGACCCAACAGGGTCCTACGAGCAGTACTTC
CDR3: CATSRDPTGSYEQYF

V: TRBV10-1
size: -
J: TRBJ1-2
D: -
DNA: TGCGCCAGCAGTGAGGTTCGGGGGGCTGGTGGCTACACCTTC
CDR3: CASSEVRGAGGYTF

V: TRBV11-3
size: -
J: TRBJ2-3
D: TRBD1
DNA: TGTGCCAGCAGCCCAGGGGGTTCCGGGGAATGGACAGATACGCAGTATTTT
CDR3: CASSPGGSGEWTDTQYF

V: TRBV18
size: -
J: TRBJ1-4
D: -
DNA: TGTGCCAGCTCACCCCAGGTTGAAAAACTGTTTTTT
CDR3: CASSPQVEKLFF